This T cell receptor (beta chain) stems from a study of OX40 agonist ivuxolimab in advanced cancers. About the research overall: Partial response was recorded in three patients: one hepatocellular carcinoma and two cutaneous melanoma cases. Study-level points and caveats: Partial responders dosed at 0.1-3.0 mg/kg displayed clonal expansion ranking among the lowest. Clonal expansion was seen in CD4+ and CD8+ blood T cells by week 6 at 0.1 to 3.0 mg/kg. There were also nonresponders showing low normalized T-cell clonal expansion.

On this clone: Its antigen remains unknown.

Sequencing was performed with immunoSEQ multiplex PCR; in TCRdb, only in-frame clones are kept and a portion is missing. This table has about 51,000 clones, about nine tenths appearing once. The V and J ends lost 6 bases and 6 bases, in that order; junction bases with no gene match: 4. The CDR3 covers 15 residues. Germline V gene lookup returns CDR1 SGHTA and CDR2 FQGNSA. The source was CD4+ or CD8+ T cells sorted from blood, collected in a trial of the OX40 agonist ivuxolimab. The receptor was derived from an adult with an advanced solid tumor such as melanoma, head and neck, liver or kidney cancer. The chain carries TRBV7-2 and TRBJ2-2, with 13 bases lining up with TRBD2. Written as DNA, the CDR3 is TGTGCCAGCAGACGACTAGCGGGAGGTGCCGGGGAGCTGTTTTTT. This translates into CASRRLAGGAGELFF.